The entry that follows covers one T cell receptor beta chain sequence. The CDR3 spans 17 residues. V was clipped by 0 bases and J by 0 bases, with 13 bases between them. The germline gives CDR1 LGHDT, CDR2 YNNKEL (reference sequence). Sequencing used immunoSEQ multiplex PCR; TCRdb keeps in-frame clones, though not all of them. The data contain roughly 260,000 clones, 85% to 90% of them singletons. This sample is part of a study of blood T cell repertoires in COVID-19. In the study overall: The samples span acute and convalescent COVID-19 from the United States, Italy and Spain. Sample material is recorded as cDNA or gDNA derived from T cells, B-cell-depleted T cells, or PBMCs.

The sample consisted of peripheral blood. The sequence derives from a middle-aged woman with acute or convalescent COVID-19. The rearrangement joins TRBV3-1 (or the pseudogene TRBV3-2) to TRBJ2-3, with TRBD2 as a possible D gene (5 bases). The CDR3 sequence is CASSQDGTRRSTDTQYF. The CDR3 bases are TGTGCCAGCAGCCAAGATGGAACGCGGAGGAGCACAGATACGCAGTATTTT.